A single sample is the source of the 4 T cell receptor beta chains below, sequenced in a study of pediatric ulcerative colitis. TCRdb's table, derived via immunoSEQ multiplex PCR, lists solely in-frame clones and lacks some. The sample carries more than 50,000 clones, approximately 87% recorded once. Sequencing was done on a sample of blood. These TCRs come from a boy between 10 and 17 years old who was a control in a study of pediatric ulcerative colitis.

The chain joins TRBV5-4 to TRBJ2-5, with TRBD2 matching over 8 bases. This CDR3 region has 15 residues. V was pared by 0 bases and J by 4 bases, with 5 bases of the junction left unmatched. The germline CDR1 and CDR2 sequences are SGHNT and YYREEE (reference sequence). CDR3 coding DNA: TGTGCCAGCAGCTTGGATGGGACTAGGGGAGAGACCCAGTACTTC. This sequence encodes CASSLDGTRGETQYF.

J is TRBJ2-1 and V is TRBV14, with TRBD2 as a possible D gene (6 bases). Trimming left V 9 bases short and J 7 bases short, with 19 bases between. Per the germline V gene, CDR1 is SGHDN and CDR2 is FVKESK. The length of the CDR3 is 14 residues. CDR3: CASSFEGGINEQFF. CDR3 DNA: TGTGCCAGTTCCTTTGAGGGAGGAATAAATGAGCAGTTCTTC.

This rearrangement joins TRBV11-3 to TRBJ2-5, with 13 bases identical to TRBD2. V lost 1 base and J lost 1; bases outside the gene matches: 3. The CDR3 spans 17 residues. Looked up from germline, CDR1 is SGHNT and CDR2 is YENEEA. The CDR3 DNA reads as TGTGCCAGCAGCTTAGGGGGGACTAGCGGGGCCCAAGAGACCCAGTACTTC. Its translation is CASSLGGTSGAQETQYF.

V and J are TRBV4-2 and TRBJ2-6, with 7 bases fitting TRBD1. Germline CDR1 LGHNA, CDR2 YNFKEQ. Trimming cost V 4 bases and J 0 bases; bases outside gene matches: 6. The CDR3 is made up of 17 amino acids. CDR3 residues: CASSRYTGVSGANVLTF. In nucleotides, the CDR3 is TGTGCCAGCAGCCGGTATACAGGGGTCTCTGGGGCCAACGTCCTGACTTTC.